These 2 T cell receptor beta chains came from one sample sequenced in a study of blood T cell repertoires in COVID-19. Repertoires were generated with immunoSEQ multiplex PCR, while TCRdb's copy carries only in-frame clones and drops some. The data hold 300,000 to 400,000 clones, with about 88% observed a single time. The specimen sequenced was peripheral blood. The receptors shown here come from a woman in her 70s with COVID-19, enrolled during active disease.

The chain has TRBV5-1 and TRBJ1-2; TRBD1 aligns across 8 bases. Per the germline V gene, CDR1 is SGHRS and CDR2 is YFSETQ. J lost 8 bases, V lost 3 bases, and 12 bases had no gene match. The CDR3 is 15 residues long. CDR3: CASSWGPGTGPGYTF. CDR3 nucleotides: TGCGCCAGCAGCTGGGGTCCTGGGACAGGCCCCGGCTACACCTTC.

CDR3 in amino acids: CASTPAGEGYTF. In DNA, the CDR3 is TGTGCCAGTACCCCGGCGGGGGAAGGCTACACCTTC. The chain uses TRBV19 and TRBJ1-2; D possibly corresponds to TRBD1 (5 bases). The CDR3 sequence is 12 residues long. V lost 7 bases and J lost 8, with 14 bases in between. Germline CDR1 LNHDA, CDR2 SQIVND (reference sequence).